The T cell receptor (beta chain) under discussion was sequenced for a study of blood T cell repertoires in COVID-19. Data came from immunoSEQ multiplex PCR; TCRdb stores just in-frame clones and leaves some out. This table holds 280,000 or so clones, about four fifths found once. Trimming cost V 2 bases and J 7 bases, with 9 bases left between them. The CDR3 runs 13 residues. Germline lookup yields CDR1 ENHRY and CDR2 SYGVKD. This TCR was recovered from a woman aged 45-65 years who had recovered from COVID-19. The chain combines TRBV10-3 with TRBJ1-5, with D possibly TRBD1 on 5 matching bases. The sequencing input was peripheral blood. The CDR3 loop reads CAISETGGQPQHF. The CDR3 DNA sequence: TGTGCCATCAGTGAGACGGGGGGACAGCCCCAGCATTTT.